This record looks at one TCR beta chain sequence and its context. Here immunoSEQ multiplex PCR was the method, and the copy in TCRdb shows in-frame clones only, minus some. The top ten clones hold about 0.39% of a sample with fewer than 2.5 million clones, roughly 93% of them seen once. The data are from a study of shared clonotypes between healthy human individuals. The sequenced sample consisted of naive CD4+ T cells from PBMCs. Subset given: CD45RA+ positively selected. This receptor was obtained from a man between 18 and 35 years old in good health. Some clones in this sample may be carry-over from other donors' samples.

The CDR3 DNA sequence: TGTGCCAGCAGTTTATGGCGAGCGGGAGACGGCAATGAGCAGTTCTTC. It codes for CASSLWRAGDGNEQFF. The chain recombines TRBV28 with TRBJ2-1, with 8 bases aligning to TRBD2. V lost 0 bases to trimming and J lost 6 bases; unmatched junction nucleotides: 7. The CDR3 has 16 residues. Germline CDR1 is MDHEN and CDR2 is SYDVKM.